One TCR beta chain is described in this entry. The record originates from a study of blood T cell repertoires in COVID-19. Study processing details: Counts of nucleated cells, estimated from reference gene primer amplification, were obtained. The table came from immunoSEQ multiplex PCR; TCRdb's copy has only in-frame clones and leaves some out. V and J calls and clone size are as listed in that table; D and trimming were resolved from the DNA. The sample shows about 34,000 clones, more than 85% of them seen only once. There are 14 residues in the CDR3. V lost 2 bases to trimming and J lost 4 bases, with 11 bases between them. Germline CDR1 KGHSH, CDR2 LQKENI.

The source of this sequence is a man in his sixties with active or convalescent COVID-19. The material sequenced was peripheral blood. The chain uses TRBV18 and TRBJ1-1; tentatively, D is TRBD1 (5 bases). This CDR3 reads CASSPGREGTEAFF. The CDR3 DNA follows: TGTGCCAGCTCACCAGGCAGGGAGGGCACTGAAGCTTTCTTT. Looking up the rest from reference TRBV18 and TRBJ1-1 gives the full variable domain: NAGVMQNPRHLVRRRGQEARLRCSPMKGHSHVYWYRQLPEEGLKFMVYLQKENIIDESGMPKERFSAEFPKEGPSILRIQQVVRGDSAAYFCASSPGREGTEAFFGQGTRLTVV.